This passage covers 8 T cell receptor beta chains from one sample sequenced in a study of blood T cell repertoires in COVID-19. Profiling relied on immunoSEQ multiplex PCR, and the TCRdb table lists in-frame clones only, not all of them. The sample records over 70,000 clones, approximately 89% being singletons. Material for sequencing was peripheral blood. Every receptor here comes from a human donor with active COVID-19. The donor label of this sample is uncertain.

The V call is TRBV28, the J call TRBJ1-2; D perhaps matches TRBD1 (5 bases). The CDR3 runs 14 residues. Per germline, CDR1 MDHEN and CDR2 SYDVKM. V was cut by 6 bases and J by 7 bases, with 18 bases left in between. The CDR3 region is CASSIPDMGFGYTF. For the CDR3, the DNA is TGTGCCAGCAGCATCCCGGACATGGGGTTTGGCTACACCTTC.

CDR3: CASSFRTGDYEQYF. In DNA form, the CDR3 reads TGTGCCAGCAGCTTTCGGACAGGGGACTACGAGCAGTACTTC. The V and J genes are TRBV11-1 and TRBJ2-7; TRBD1 matches at 9 bases. With 3 bases clipped from V and 3 bases from J, the junction kept 3 bases outside the gene matches. The germline gives CDR1 SGHAT, CDR2 FQDESV (reference sequence). The CDR3 runs 14 residues.

V and J are TRBV12-3 or TRBV12-4 and TRBJ2-5; D is possibly TRBD2 (6 bases). V was clipped by 2 bases and J by 11 bases, with 12 bases between them. The CDR3 totals 12 residues. The DNA for the CDR3 is TGTGCCAGCAGTTTATCGCGGGGCGCACAGTACTTC. Its translation is CASSLSRGAQYF.

The V and J genes are TRBV9 and TRBJ2-3, with 11 nucleotides matching TRBD2. From germline, CDR1 is SGDLS and CDR2 YYNGEE. The CDR3 has 17 residues. Trimming took 4 bases from V and 0 from J; bases not matched to a gene: 7. The CDR3: CASSPRLAGPSTDTQYF. CDR3 sequence (DNA): TGTGCCAGCAGCCCTCGACTAGCGGGGCCTAGCACAGATACGCAGTATTTT.

The rearrangement uses TRBV28 and TRBJ1-5; no clear D gene. Trimming removed 4 bases at V and 4 bases at J, with 14 bases between. The germline gives CDR1 MDHEN, CDR2 SYDVKM. This CDR3 has 15 residues. CDR3 in DNA: TGTGCCAGCAGTTCCACAGCGGTTCGGAATCAGCCCCAGCATTTT. Translation: CASSSTAVRNQPQHF.

The V call is TRBV19, the J call TRBJ2-3; 8 bases map to TRBD1. Germline trimming cut 1 base from V and 5 bases from J; bases unmatched to any gene: 5. Germline values: CDR1 LNHDA, CDR2 SQIVND (reference sequence). CDR3 length: 15 residues. The CDR3 coding sequence is TGTGCCAGTAGTATAGGGCAGGGGGCCGGAGATACGCAGTATTTT. It encodes CASSIGQGAGDTQYF.

The chain has TRBV7-2 and TRBJ2-7; TRBD2 aligns across 7 bases. Germline CDR1 reads SGHTA; CDR2 reads FQGNSA. The CDR3 is 13 residues long. V shed 3 bases and J 7 bases; nucleotides not matched to a gene: 6. The DNA of the CDR3 is TGTGCCAGCAGCTTTGGGAGGGCGGAAGAGCAGTACTTC. Translation: CASSFGRAEEQYF. Supplemented by reference TRBV7-2 and TRBJ2-7, the full variable domain reads GAGVSQSPSNKVTEKGKDVELRCDPISGHTALYWYRQSLGQGLEFLIYFQGNSAPDKSGLPSDRFSAERTGGSVSTLTIQRTQQEDSAVYLCASSFGRAEEQYFGPGTRLTVT.

The chain links TRBV27 to TRBJ1-4; D ambiguous. Trimming took off 2 bases at V and 5 bases at J, with 6 bases between the two ends. Germline loops: CDR1 MNHEY, CDR2 SMNVEV (reference sequence). This CDR3 contains 13 residues. The CDR3 reads CASSLARNEKLFF. As DNA, the CDR3 is TGTGCCAGCAGTTTAGCGAGAAATGAAAAACTGTTTTTT.